These 5 T cell receptor beta chains originate from one sample sequenced in a study of identical twins (dated by TCRdb to 2016 to 2018). Libraries were built with 5' RACE. For sequencing, an Illumina HiSeq 2000 was employed. TCRdb redid the processing of the public reads, applying fastp at Q25 and MiXCR, and retained in-frame beta chains. CDR3 protein duplicates are merged, each entry listing the most common genes and DNA. The sample contains about 470,000 distinct CDR3 sequences, about 24% of them found a single time. 2.9% of the sample lies in the top ten. These records were also assigned to another study, of T cells expressing NK-cell markers.

Sequencing input: CD4+ T cells sorted from blood. These receptors were collected from a woman younger than 35 in good health.

The rearrangement uses TRBV10-3 and TRBJ1-1; D is ambiguous. The CDR3 spans 12 residues. Between the trimmed V and J ends, which lost 5 bases and 1 base, there was a span of 5 bases. Germline V CDR1 and CDR2: ENHRY, SYGVKD. The CDR3 region has the DNA TGTGCCATCAGTTCCGGGAACACTGAAGCTTTCTTT. Protein product: CAISSGNTEAFF.

This clonotype was detected a few times. V and J are TRBV6-1 and TRBJ1-3, with D possibly matching TRBD1 (5 bases). Germline CDR1 is MNHNS and CDR2 is SASEGT. V was clipped by 3 bases and J by 1 base, with 7 bases between them. This CDR3 is 14 amino acids long. This CDR3 reads CASSERGSGNTIYF. The DNA of the CDR3 is TGTGCCAGCAGTGAGCGGGGGTCTGGAAACACCATATATTTT.

This clonotype has just a few counts. V usage is TRBV5-1 and J usage is TRBJ2-5; TRBD2 might be the D (5 bases). Deletions cut 6 bases from V and 5 bases from J, with 23 bases between. Germline V gene data show CDR1 as SGHRS and CDR2 as YFSETQ. This CDR3 spans 16 amino acids. In DNA, the CDR3 is TGCGCCAGCACAATGAACTTGCGGGCCTCCGGGGAGACCCAGTACTTC. The encoded protein is CASTMNLRASGETQYF.

J is TRBJ2-2 and V is TRBV24-1; D call uncertain. In germline, CDR1 is KGHDR, CDR2 SFDVKD. V was clipped by 2 bases and J by 6 bases, with 6 bases between them. The CDR3 runs 13 residues. The CDR3 DNA reads as TGTGCCACCAGTGATTCCCGGGCCGGGGAGCTGTTTTTT. Its translation: CATSDSRAGELFF.

This clonotype was seen more than once but under ten times. The V gene is TRBV12-3 or TRBV12-4, the J gene TRBJ2-5; 8 bases align to TRBD2. V lost 2 bases, J lost 4 bases, and 6 bases stayed unmatched. This CDR3 is built from 15 residues. This chain's CDR3 is CASSLNGAGAETQYF. Written as DNA, the CDR3 is TGTGCCAGCAGTTTAAACGGAGCGGGGGCAGAGACCCAGTACTTC.